These 3 T cell receptor beta chains were all obtained from the same sample, sequenced in a study of OX40 agonist ivuxolimab in advanced cancers. Sequencing was performed with immunoSEQ multiplex PCR; in TCRdb, only in-frame clones are kept and a portion is missing. The sample has approximately 21,000 clones; roughly 82% are singletons. The specimen was CD4+ or CD8+ T cells sorted from blood, collected in a trial of the OX40 agonist ivuxolimab. Every receptor here comes from an adult with an advanced solid tumor such as melanoma, head and neck, liver or kidney cancer.

Only one count was recorded for this clone. J is TRBJ2-7 and V is TRBV27; 7 bases are a match to TRBD1. The V segment lost 5 bases and the J segment 4 bases; nucleotides outside the gene matches: 14. CDR1 is MNHEY and CDR2 is SMNVEV in the germline V gene (reference sequence). The CDR3 has 16 amino acids. CDR3 region: CASSPGPGQTRYEQYF. CDR3 DNA: TGTGCCAGCAGTCCCGGGCCGGGACAGACTCGGTACGAGCAGTACTTC.

The V gene is TRBV2, the J gene TRBJ2-7, with 9 positions matching TRBD2. V was clipped by 3 bases and J by 2 bases; unmatched bases: 8. There are 16 residues in the CDR3. Germline V gene sequence: CDR1 SNHLY, CDR2 FYNNEI. The chain's CDR3 is CASSEWLAGPTYEQYF. The CDR3 bases are TGTGCCAGCAGTGAGTGGCTAGCGGGGCCAACCTACGAGCAGTACTTC.

This clone was picked up one time. The V gene is TRBV10-3, the J gene TRBJ2-5, with D maybe TRBD1 (6 bases). Trimming cost V 5 bases and J 2 bases, with 9 bases left between them. Per the germline V gene, CDR1 is ENHRY and CDR2 is SYGVKD. The CDR3 is made up of 13 amino acids. The CDR3 loop is CAISTGQQETQYF. Written as DNA, the CDR3 is TGTGCCATCAGTACTGGACAGCAAGAGACCCAGTACTTC.